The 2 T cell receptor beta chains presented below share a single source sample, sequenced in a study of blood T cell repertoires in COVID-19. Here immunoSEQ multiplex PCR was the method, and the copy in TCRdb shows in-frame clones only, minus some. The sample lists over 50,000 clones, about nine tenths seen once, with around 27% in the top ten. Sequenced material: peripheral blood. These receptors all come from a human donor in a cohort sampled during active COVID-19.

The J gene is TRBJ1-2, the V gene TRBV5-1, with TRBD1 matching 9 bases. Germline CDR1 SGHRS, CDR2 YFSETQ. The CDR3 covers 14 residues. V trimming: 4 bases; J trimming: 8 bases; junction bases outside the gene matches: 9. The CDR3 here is CASSPRQGEHGYTF. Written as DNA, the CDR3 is TGCGCCAGCAGCCCTCGACAGGGGGAACACGGCTACACCTTC.

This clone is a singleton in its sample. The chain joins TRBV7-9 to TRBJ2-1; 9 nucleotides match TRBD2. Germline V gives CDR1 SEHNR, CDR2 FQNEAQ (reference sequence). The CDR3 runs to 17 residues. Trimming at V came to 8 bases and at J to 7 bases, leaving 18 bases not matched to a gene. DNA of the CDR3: TGTGCCAGCGGCTCATTTGGGCGGGAGGGCCTTAGGAATGAGCAGTTCTTC. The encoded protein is CASGSFGREGLRNEQFF.